What follows are 25 T cell receptor beta chains derived from one specimen sequenced in a study of T cells in Graves' hyperthyroidism and ophthalmopathy. It was RNA transcripts that yielded the amplified TCR beta CDR3 regions. During a first-round RT-PCR of the TCR CDR3, the HTBI primer set was used. TCRdb redid the calling of the multiplex PCR reads with MiXCR, one entry per CDR3 protein. The sample lists approximately 690,000 distinct CDR3 sequences, approximately 15% seen once, with about an eighth in the top ten. Material for sequencing was blood. These receptors all stem from a woman aged 45-59 years with Graves' ophthalmopathy.

At least ten counts were recorded for this clonotype. CDR3 residues: CASSYEGGSRLYNEQFF. The CDR3 DNA reads as TGTGCCAGCAGTTATGAGGGCGGGAGTCGCCTTTACAATGAGCAGTTCTTC. The chain uses TRBV6-2 or TRBV6-3 and TRBJ2-1; 7 nucleotides line up with TRBD2. Germline values: CDR1 MNHEY, CDR2 SVGEGT. The ends lost 3 bases at V and 4 bases at J; junction bases unmatched: 12. The CDR3 extends over 17 amino acids.

This clonotype was recorded at least ten times. This chain links TRBV6-1 with TRBJ2-2, with D perhaps matching TRBD2 (6 bases). This CDR3 comprises 15 residues. CDR1 is MNHNS and CDR2 is SASEGT in the germline V gene. V was trimmed by 5 bases and J by 0 bases, leaving 10 bases between them. The DNA for the CDR3 is TGTGCCAGCAGTTCACTAGCCGCGAACACCGGGGAGCTGTTTTTT. As protein: CASSSLAANTGELFF.

This clonotype was detected only a few times. The V gene is TRBV28, the J gene TRBJ2-5; either TRBD1 or TRBD2 may supply D (7 bases each). This CDR3 is built from 15 residues. Trimming took off 2 bases at V and 5 bases at J, with 15 bases between the two ends. CDR1 is MDHEN and CDR2 is SYDVKM in the germline V gene. CDR3 nucleotides: TGTGCCAGCAGTTTAAGGGGGACAGCGGGGGAGACCCAGTACTTC. Residues: CASSLRGTAGETQYF. The variable domain in full, completed from reference TRBV28 and TRBJ2-5, reads DVKVTQSSRYLVKRTGEKVFLECVQDMDHENMFWYRQDPGLGLRLIYFSYDVKMKEKGDIPEGYSVSREKKERFSLILESASTNQTSMYLCASSLRGTAGETQYFGPGTRLLVL.

V usage is TRBV3-1 and J usage is TRBJ2-2, with 12 bases lining up with TRBD2. Trimming took 1 base from V and 1 from J; bases not matched to a gene: 7. CDR1 and CDR2 (germline): LGHDT, YNNKEL (reference sequence). The CDR3 totals 19 residues. Here the CDR3 reads CASSQAGLAGGLNTGELFF. CDR3 DNA: TGTGCCAGCAGCCAAGCTGGTCTAGCGGGAGGGCTGAACACCGGGGAGCTGTTTTTT.

The gene calls are TRBV20-1 and TRBJ2-2; no definite D call. The CDR3 sequence is 15 residues long. Trimming removed 3 bases from V and 6 bases from J, with 17 bases in between. Germline CDR1 and CDR2: DFQATT and SNEGSKA (reference sequence). The CDR3 is CSARVGPLDSGELFF. Written as DNA, the CDR3 is TGCAGTGCTAGGGTGGGTCCCCTGGATTCCGGGGAGCTGTTTTTT.

Turning to this clonotype: This may arise from a read error, as a much more abundant clone is one base away. The chain is built from TRBV7-2 and TRBJ2-7; D not certain. The V end was cut by 3 bases, the J end by 4 bases, with 10 bases between. This CDR3 spans 13 amino acids. Germline V gene sequence: CDR1 SGHTA, CDR2 FQGNSA. The CDR3 bases are TGTGCCAGCAGCTTTTGGTGGGCTTACGAGCAGTACTTC. This encodes CASSFWWAYEQYF.

Many counts were recorded for this clonotype. This chain joins TRBV27 and TRBJ2-1; 7 bases fit TRBD1. V was pared by 3 bases and J by 3 bases, with 8 bases of the junction left unmatched. Germline CDR1 is MNHEY and CDR2 is SMNVEV (reference sequence). CDR3 length: 16 amino acids. The CDR3 reads CASSFGSGTVYNEQFF. In nucleotides, the CDR3 is TGTGCCAGCAGTTTTGGATCCGGGACAGTCTACAATGAGCAGTTCTTC.

In its sample, this clonotype was seen many times. The gene calls are TRBV12-3 or TRBV12-4 and TRBJ2-7, with D possibly called TRBD1 or TRBD2 (5 bases each). The CDR3 contains 16 residues. The V gene lost 2 bases and the J gene lost 0 bases, with 14 bases spanning the gap. CDR3 DNA sequence: TGTGCCAGCAGTTTACGGGACCTACTAGGCTCCTACGAGCAGTACTTC. It is translated as CASSLRDLLGSYEQYF.

This clonotype was detected many times. The rearrangement links TRBV28 to TRBJ2-7; the D is unclear. CDR1 and CDR2 from the germline V gene are MDHEN and SYDVKM. With 6 bases removed from V and 5 bases from J, the gap between germline ends came to 20 bases. This CDR3 is built from 15 residues. The CDR3 sequence is CASSIMLANPHEQYF. Here the CDR3 DNA reads TGTGCCAGCAGCATTATGTTGGCTAACCCACACGAGCAGTACTTC.

Written as DNA, the CDR3 is TGTGCCAGCAGCTCGCGGTGGGGCTCCTACAATGAGCAGTTCTTC. This codes for CASSSRWGSYNEQFF. The genes are TRBV7-3 and TRBJ2-1, with D unclear. The CDR3 is 15 amino acids. The V end lost 4 bases, the J end lost 0 bases, and 10 bases lay between the germline ends. Germline CDR1 and CDR2: SGHTA and FQGTGA.

V is TRBV4-3 and J is TRBJ1-4, with D unclear. This CDR3 has 15 amino acids. The V end was cut by 0 bases, the J end by 2 bases, with 7 bases between. The germline gives CDR1 LGHNA, CDR2 YSLEER. CDR3 sequence: CASSQDDSTNEKLFF. The DNA for the CDR3 is TGCGCCAGCAGCCAAGATGACTCGACTAATGAAAAACTGTTTTTT.

This clonotype occurred many times. The rearrangement joins TRBV7-9 to TRBJ2-7, with 9 bases identical to TRBD2. CDR3 length equals 13 residues. Trimming took 5 bases from V and 5 from J; bases not matched to a gene: 4. From germline, CDR1 is SEHNR and CDR2 FQNEAQ (reference sequence). CDR3 loop: CASSLSGRNEQYF. DNA of the CDR3: TGTGCCAGCAGCCTAAGCGGGAGGAACGAGCAGTACTTC.

This clonotype was detected a few times. This chain connects TRBV5-1 to TRBJ1-6; D remains ambiguous. The germline gives CDR1 SGHRS, CDR2 YFSETQ. The V end was cut by 5 bases, the J end by 9 bases, with 9 bases between. The CDR3 runs 12 residues. The DNA for the CDR3 is TGCGCCAGCAGGTCTGAAGGTTCACCCCTCCACTTT. Its protein is CASRSEGSPLHF.

This clonotype was detected ten times or more. The rearrangement links TRBV27 to TRBJ2-7; tentative D call: TRBD1 (5 bases). Trimming took off 1 base at V and 3 bases at J, with 19 bases between the two ends. Germline V lookup: CDR1 MNHEY, CDR2 SMNVEV (reference sequence). The CDR3 is 17 amino acids. The CDR3 sequence is CASSLLTPHIRGYEQYF. In DNA, the CDR3 is TGTGCCAGCAGTTTATTAACCCCCCATATAAGGGGCTACGAGCAGTACTTC.

This clonotype occurred a few times. The germline gene is not matched at one end of the junction; a read error may be the cause. The rearrangement uses TRBV3-1 and TRBJ1-5, with 9 bases aligning to TRBD1. Germline lookup yields CDR1 LGHDT and CDR2 YNNKEL (reference sequence). The CDR3 runs 18 residues. The CDR3 loop is CASGQDPGQGTNNQPQHF. Here the CDR3 DNA reads TGTGCCAGCGGCCAAGATCCGGGACAGGGCACGAATAATCAGCCCCAGCATTTT.

This clonotype was recorded many times. The CDR3 spells CSARDPKKGRVGRRFTEAFF. The CDR3 nucleotides read TGCAGTGCTAGAGATCCGAAGAAGGGACGGGTTGGACGGAGATTCACTGAAGCTTTCTTT. The V call is TRBV20-1, the J call TRBJ1-1, with D maybe TRBD1 (5 bases). The CDR3 extends over 20 amino acids. V lost 0 bases and J 4 bases, leaving 30 bases between the germline ends. Germline CDR1 is DFQATT and CDR2 is SNEGSKA (reference sequence).

This clonotype came up many times. V usage is TRBV7-9 and J usage is TRBJ2-7, with D perhaps TRBD1 (6 bases). Germline CDR1 reads SEHNR; CDR2 reads FQNEAQ (reference sequence). The V gene lost 5 bases and the J gene lost 3 bases, with 14 bases spanning the gap. The CDR3 has 14 residues. CDR3 in DNA: TGTGCCAGCAGCCCCCCGACAGGAGACTACGAGCAGTACTTC. This encodes CASSPPTGDYEQYF.

This chain links TRBV12-3 or TRBV12-4 with TRBJ1-4; 7 nucleotides agree with TRBD1. The CDR3 runs to 14 residues. V shed 6 bases and J 7 bases; nucleotides not matched to a gene: 8. CDR3 sequence: CASSRGGFGEKLFF. DNA of the CDR3: TGTGCCAGCAGCCGAGGGGGCTTCGGTGAAAAACTGTTTTTT.

The sample holds many counts of this clonotype. The rearrangement joins TRBV28 to TRBJ2-7; D unclear. Germline-derived CDR1 and CDR2 are MDHEN and SYDVKM. The CDR3 totals 13 residues. The V gene lost 6 bases and the J gene lost 4 bases, with 13 bases spanning the gap. CDR3 region: CASSNLVPYEQYF. CDR3 sequence (DNA): TGTGCCAGCAGCAATTTAGTCCCTTACGAGCAGTACTTC.

The table lists this clonotype with many counts. The chain uses TRBV27 and TRBJ2-1; 16 bases fit TRBD2. The trim removed 5 bases at V and 7 bases at J, leaving 11 bases unmatched. Germline V gene lookup returns CDR1 MNHEY and CDR2 SMNVEV (reference sequence). This CDR3 has 18 amino acids. CDR3 DNA sequence: TGTGCCAGCAGTCCGGGACTAGCGGGAGGGCCCTCGTGGAATGAGCAGTTCTTC. Its translation: CASSPGLAGGPSWNEQFF.

This clonotype was recorded many times. V usage is TRBV5-1 and J usage is TRBJ2-7; 10 nucleotides line up with TRBD2. Germline V gene sequence: CDR1 SGHRS, CDR2 YFSETQ. V was clipped by 7 bases and J by 5 bases; unmatched bases: 3. CDR3 length: 12 amino acids. This CDR3 is CASASGSHEQYF. For the CDR3, the DNA is TGCGCCAGCGCTAGCGGGAGCCACGAGCAGTACTTC.

This clonotype was seen ten or more times. V and J are TRBV20-1 and TRBJ1-1; D is ambiguous. The CDR3 covers 14 residues. V was pared by 3 bases and J by 6 bases, with 17 bases between. In germline, CDR1 is DFQATT, CDR2 SNEGSKA (reference sequence). The CDR3 nucleotides read TGCAGTGCTAGCACCACACCAGAGAAGGCTGAAGCTTTCTTT. The encoded protein is CSASTTPEKAEAFF.

This clonotype was counted only a few times. The chain couples TRBV24-1 to TRBJ2-1; D is ambiguous. Trimming stripped 1 base from V and 7 bases from J, with 13 bases between. There are 15 residues in the CDR3. The germline V gene has CDR1 KGHDR and CDR2 SFDVKD. The CDR3 nucleotides are TGTGCCACCAGTGATTTAGGCCAGAGCAAGAATGAGCAGTTCTTC. Protein product: CATSDLGQSKNEQFF.

This clonotype was recorded once. The chain carries TRBV4-3 and TRBJ2-2; no clear D. CDR1 is LGHNA, CDR2 YSLEER, per germline. This CDR3 contains 17 residues. V lost 0 bases and J lost 2, with 13 bases in between. CDR3 sequence reads: CASSQDLARLNTGELFF. The CDR3 DNA is TGCGCCAGCAGCCAAGATTTGGCCAGGTTAAACACCGGGGAGCTGTTTTTT.

The V and J genes are TRBV5-1 and TRBJ2-7, with D possibly being TRBD1 (5 bases). Germline V CDR1 and CDR2: SGHRS, YFSETQ. This CDR3 has 14 residues. V shed 5 bases and J shed 0 bases, with 12 bases lying between them. CDR3 amino acids: CASRSRASSYEQYF. The CDR3 DNA sequence: TGCGCCAGCAGGTCCAGGGCCTCCTCCTACGAGCAGTACTTC.